The T cell receptor (beta chain) described here comes from a study of T cell therapy after organ transplantation. Study-wide results and caveats: Both transferred clonotypes and endogenous ones absent from products apparently reconstituted. Post-therapy CD8 clonality change correlated inversely with pretherapy clonality. Poor CD8+ T cell yield may explain few expansions in nonresponders.

As regards this clone: Antigen unknown.

Drug-resistant or recurrent cytomegalovirus affected these solid-organ transplant recipient patients. Clones were read by immunoSEQ multiplex PCR, and TCRdb kept only the in-frame ones, dropping some. The profile covers some 1,700 clones, with almost 80% appearing a single time and around 19% taken by the ten largest. V lost 7 bases, J lost 4 bases, and 6 bases stayed unmatched. The CDR3 contains 14 residues. The germline V gene encodes CDR1 MNHEY and CDR2 SMNVEV (reference sequence). This receptor was identified in a human patient who had received a solid organ transplant and had CMV disease. The starting material was CD8+ T cells from blood, obtained before autologous CMV-specific T cell therapy. V is TRBV27 and J is TRBJ2-1; 8 positions match TRBD2. CDR3 sequence: CASKLSGSYNEQFF. CDR3 coding DNA: TGTGCCAGCAAATTGAGCGGGAGTTACAATGAGCAGTTCTTC.